The 14 T cell receptor beta chains given below trace back to one sample, sequenced in a study of T cells in localized non-small cell lung cancer (dated by TCRdb to the early 2020s). The library was produced with the immunoSEQ multiplex PCR assay. As stored in TCRdb, this immuneACCESS dataset retains in-frame rearrangements with V and J assigned. A fraction of the clones does not appear; measured against another copy, unresolved V genes explain less than half of the discrepancy, and the remainder lacks a known reason. The sample contains some 20,000 clones, around 93% of them found a single time. Less than 3% of the sample is held by the ten biggest clonotypes. The sequencing here drew on peripheral blood, taken before any cancer treatment. These receptors originate from a woman between 40 and 69 years old with stage I lung adenocarcinoma.

The chain uses TRBV5-4 and TRBJ2-1, with 10 bases fitting TRBD2. The CDR3 contains 15 residues. V lost 2 bases, J lost 7 bases, and 6 bases stayed unmatched. Germline V gene data show CDR1 as SGHNT and CDR2 as YYREEE (reference sequence). CDR3 in amino acids: CASSLRSGRGNEQFF. CDR3 DNA sequence: TGTGCCAGCAGCTTAAGGAGCGGGAGGGGGAATGAGCAGTTCTTC. The whole variable domain, filled in from reference TRBV5-4 and TRBJ2-1, reads ETGVTQSPTHLIKTRGQQVTLRCSSQSGHNTVSWYQQALGQGPQFIFQYYREEENGRGNFPPRFSGLQFPNYSSELNVNALELDDSALYLCASSLRSGRGNEQFFGPGTRLTVL.

V and J are TRBV11-3 and TRBJ2-7, with D possibly TRBD2 on 5 matching bases. The germline V and J ends were trimmed by 5 bases and 0 bases, with 14 bases remaining between them. The CDR3 contains 15 residues. Germline V gives CDR1 SGHNT, CDR2 YENEEA. The DNA of the CDR3 is TGTGCCAGCAGCAGACTGGACTCAAGCTCCTACGAGCAGTACTTC. It yields the protein CASSRLDSSSYEQYF.

The CDR3 region is CASSSIYPNGVWDSPLHF. CDR3 bases: TGTGCCAGCAGCTCCATTTACCCCAATGGGGTATGGGATTCACCCCTCCACTTT. The J gene is TRBJ1-6, the V gene TRBV7-2, with D unclear. V shed 4 bases and J shed 8 bases, with 24 bases lying between them. CDR3 length: 18 amino acids. CDR1 and CDR2 from the germline V gene are SGHTA and FQGNSA.

This chain uses TRBV4-2 with TRBJ2-1, with TRBD2 matching 11 bases. The V gene's germline CDR1 is LGHNA and CDR2 YNFKEQ. The junction had 8 bases not matched to a gene; V was cut back by 1 base and J by 6 bases. The CDR3 is made up of 17 amino acids. The CDR3 DNA sequence: TGTGCCAGCAGCCAAGCATCACTAGCGGGGGCTTTCAATGAGCAGTTCTTC. This translates into CASSQASLAGAFNEQFF.

The rearrangement uses TRBV11-1 and TRBJ2-5; D possibly corresponds to TRBD2 (7 bases). Germline V gene lookup returns CDR1 SGHAT and CDR2 FQDESV (reference sequence). This CDR3 is 12 amino acids long. The V end lost 5 bases, the J end lost 5 bases, and 9 bases lay between the germline ends. The CDR3 is CASSGGAETQYF. CDR3 nucleotides: TGTGCCAGCAGCGGGGGGGCGGAGACCCAGTACTTC.

The genes are TRBV6-5 and TRBJ2-7; D call uncertain. This CDR3 comprises 11 residues. Germline values: CDR1 MNHEY, CDR2 SVGAGI. The V and J ends lost 5 bases and 3 bases respectively, with 5 bases between them. CDR3 nucleotide sequence: TGTGCCAGCAGTGATAACTACGAGCAGTACTTC. This encodes CASSDNYEQYF.

V and J are TRBV9 and TRBJ1-1; D gene uncertain. The CDR3 is 12 amino acids. Germline assignment: CDR1 SGDLS and CDR2 YYNGEE. Trimming stripped 2 bases from V and 1 base from J, with 3 bases between. The CDR3 sequence is CASSVTNTEAFF. In DNA, the CDR3 is TGTGCCAGCAGCGTGACGAACACTGAAGCTTTCTTT.

This rearrangement joins TRBV7-2 to TRBJ2-7; TRBD1 aligns across 9 bases. CDR1 is SGHTA, CDR2 FQGNSA, per germline. CDR3 length: 12 residues. J was trimmed by 11 bases and V by 4 bases; bases with no gene match: 6. CDR3 sequence (DNA): TGTGCCAGCAGCTCACGGGACAGGGTAAAGTACTTC. This translates into CASSSRDRVKYF.

V gene TRBV28 combines with J gene TRBJ2-3; D is perhaps TRBD1 or TRBD2 (5 bases each). Per germline, CDR1 MDHEN and CDR2 SYDVKM. The V end was cut by 5 bases, the J end by 8 bases, with 17 bases between. CDR3 length: 14 amino acids. The CDR3 region is CASSPPFGTRTQYF. CDR3 nucleotides: TGTGCCAGCAGTCCCCCATTTGGGACCCGTACGCAGTATTTT.

The CDR3 reads CASSERQDDQPQHF. CDR3 bases: TGTGCCAGCAGCGAACGACAGGATGATCAGCCCCAGCATTTT. The chain combines TRBV7-9 with TRBJ1-5, with D possibly matching TRBD1 (6 bases). The V end was cut by 5 bases, the J end by 5 bases, with 13 bases between. The CDR3 totals 14 residues. CDR1 is SEHNR, CDR2 FQNEAQ, per germline (reference sequence).

The chain has TRBV27 and TRBJ1-1; D unresolved. Trimming stripped 5 bases from V and 0 bases from J, with 7 bases between. CDR1 and CDR2 from the germline V gene are MNHEY and SMNVEV (reference sequence). The CDR3 consists of 13 residues. The CDR3 protein is CASSPGLNTEAFF. The CDR3 DNA follows: TGTGCCAGCAGTCCCGGACTGAACACTGAAGCTTTCTTT.

The chain employs TRBV7-9 and TRBJ2-3, with D possibly being TRBD2 (5 bases). CDR3 length: 15 amino acids. Germline V gene lookup returns CDR1 SEHNR and CDR2 FQNEAQ (reference sequence). Deletions cut 1 base from V and 2 bases from J, with 10 bases between. For the CDR3, the DNA is TGTGCCAGCAGCTTAGGAGGACTCACCACAGATACGCAGTATTTT. Residues: CASSLGGLTTDTQYF.

The rearrangement links TRBV7-9 to TRBJ1-1; 9 bases agree with TRBD1. The CDR3 covers 11 residues. The ends lost 6 bases at V and 11 bases at J; junction bases unmatched: 4. Germline CDR1 SEHNR, CDR2 FQNEAQ (reference sequence). The CDR3 protein is CASRRTGDAFF. DNA of the CDR3: TGTGCCAGCAGACGGACAGGGGACGCTTTCTTT.

The count of this clone is one. The rearrangement uses TRBV18 and TRBJ2-5; D possibly corresponds to TRBD2 (5 bases). Per the germline V gene, CDR1 is KGHSH and CDR2 is LQKENI. V lost 4 bases and J 3 bases, leaving 9 bases between the germline ends. This CDR3 region has 13 residues. The CDR3 DNA sequence: TGTGCCAGCTCACTCCGGGAAGAAGAGACCCAGTACTTC. Translation: CASSLREEETQYF.